The present entry profiles one T cell receptor (beta chain) with its context. PCR employed 60 Vbeta and 13 Jbeta primers. Method: immunoSEQ multiplex PCR; TCRdb's copy keeps in-frame clones and lacks some. In total, the table holds under 70,000 clones. These data are taken from a study of cytomegalovirus exposure and HLA in healthy donors. Germline-derived CDR1 and CDR2 are MDHEN and SYDVKM. This CDR3 has 16 amino acids. The J segment lost 2 bases and the V segment lost 4 bases, leaving 11 bases of the junction unmatched. This TCR came from a man aged 50 to 59 in good health and CMV-seropositive. The sequenced sample was PBMCs. This chain links TRBV28 with TRBJ2-7, with 7 bases that match TRBD1. The CDR3 loop reads CASSSERQGAPYEQYF. The CDR3 coding sequence is TGTGCCAGCAGTTCCGAGAGACAGGGAGCCCCCTACGAGCAGTACTTC.